This TCR beta chain derives from a study of Graves' ophthalmopathy and Graves' hyperthyroidism. The TCR beta CDR3 regions underwent amplification from RNA transcripts. Second-round multiplex PCR came after a first-round RT-PCR that employed HTBI primers. TCRdb re-analysed the multiplex PCR reads in MiXCR, keeping a single row per CDR3 protein. The sample yields 300,000 to 400,000 distinct CDR3 sequences, 17% seen once. A remark on this clonotype: Its antigen is as yet unknown.

PBMCs came from 10 ml of fresh peripheral blood. Study findings and constraints: The authors also found most expanded thyroid clonotypes above 0.001 frequency in blood. Ophthalmopathy versus stable hyperthyroidism: 13-signature model gave around 85% sensitivity, 81.08% specificity.

The CDR3 spans 17 residues. Germline V gene sequence: CDR1 LGHDT, CDR2 YNNKEL (reference sequence). Trimming removed 0 bases at V and 2 bases at J, with 17 bases between. The J gene is TRBJ2-7, the V gene TRBV3-1; D is possibly TRBD1 or TRBD2 (6 bases each). The specimen sequenced was peripheral blood. The sequence derives from an adult woman with stable Graves' hyperthyroidism. The CDR3 bases are TGTGCCAGCAGCCAAGATGTGGGGGGCCGCCCCACCTACGAGCAGTACTTC. Amino acids: CASSQDVGGRPTYEQYF.